One and the same sample provided the 28 T cell receptor beta chains below, sequenced in a study of tumor-infiltrating lymphocytes in primary liver carcinoma. Synthesis of TCR beta cDNA was carried out from 500 ng total RNA with a constant-region primer. Libraries for TCR beta were built through three nested multiplex PCR rounds, which together made up a slightly modified ARM-PCR procedure. The two initial PCR rounds, around 10 cycles each, used TRBV1-TRBV30 forward and C-beta reverse primers. TCRdb processed the multiplex PCR reads anew with MiXCR; each CDR3 protein has one entry. The table records tens of thousands of distinct CDR3 sequences, 70% to 85% of them present only once. Each 20-30 mg portion of unsorted bulk tissue served as the source for co-extraction of RNA and DNA. The material sequenced was liver tumor tissue from sampling region 2. Specified subset: tumor region T2, inferior pole. These receptor sequences come from a man in his forties with primary liver carcinoma and hepatitis B virus infection.

This clonotype occurred many times. The chain links TRBV28 to TRBJ2-5; D possibly uses TRBD1 or TRBD2 (5 bases each). Germline CDR1 reads MDHEN; CDR2 reads SYDVKM. This CDR3 has 14 amino acids. V gave up 7 bases and J gave up 2 bases, with 14 bases separating them. CDR3 sequence reads: CASTLRGGQETQYF. CDR3 in DNA: TGTGCCAGCACCTTGAGGGGCGGACAAGAGACCCAGTACTTC.

This clonotype was seen ten or more times. V and J are TRBV4-1 and TRBJ2-6; D gene uncertain. Per germline, CDR1 MGHRA and CDR2 YSYEKL. Deletions cut 1 base from V and 3 bases from J, with 1 base between. CDR3 size: 13 residues. The CDR3 region has the DNA TGCGCCAGCAGCCAAGTTGGGGCCAACGTCCTGACTTTC. Protein: CASSQVGANVLTF.

Comments on this clonotype: Because it lacks the conserved phenylalanine or tryptophan at the end, this CDR3 is likely a read error. The V gene is TRBV11-2, the J gene TRBJ2-3; D remains ambiguous. Looked up from germline, CDR1 is SGHAT and CDR2 is FQNNGV. V dropped 8 bases and J dropped 0 bases, with 9 bases sitting between them. The CDR3 is 13 amino acids. CDR3 bases: TGTGCCAGCGGTTTGATTAGCACAGATACGCAGTATTCT. This codes for CASGLISTDTQYS.

The CDR3 region is CASSSLRAVTSDEQYF. CDR3 DNA: TGTGCCAGCAGCTCTCTCAGGGCGGTAACTTCCGACGAGCAGTACTTC. The chain is built from TRBV11-2 and TRBJ2-7; tentatively, D is TRBD1 (5 bases). Germline CDR1 is SGHAT and CDR2 is FQNNGV. V was trimmed by 4 bases and J by 5 bases, leaving 21 bases between them. The CDR3 is 16 residues long.

Points on this clonotype: Its ends do not fully match the called genes, so a read error is possible. The chain is built from TRBV6-2 or TRBV6-3 and TRBJ2-3; 7 bases match TRBD2. The CDR3 sequence is 13 residues long. The germline gives CDR1 MNHEY, CDR2 SVGEGT. CDR3 amino acids: CVSSSALADTQYF. DNA of the CDR3: TGTGTCAGCAGTTCGGCACTAGCGGATACGCAGTATTTT.

About this clonotype: Germline and junction disagree at one end, which may indicate a read error. This chain connects TRBV7-8 to TRBJ2-3, with a tentative D call TRBD2 (6 bases). Per germline, CDR1 SGHVS and CDR2 FQNEAQ. The CDR3 consists of 13 residues. The CDR3 loop reads CASWEVGEDTRYF. CDR3 nucleotide sequence: TGTGCCAGCTGGGAGGTGGGCGAGGATACGCGGTATTTT.

This clonotype was recorded many times. V gene TRBV12-3 or TRBV12-4 combines with J gene TRBJ2-3; 14 bases are a match to TRBD2. Germline trimming cut 6 bases from V and 2 bases from J; bases unmatched to any gene: 4. This CDR3 is 16 amino acids long. The chain's CDR3 is CASSPGLAGATDTQYF. CDR3 in DNA: TGTGCCAGCAGCCCGGGACTAGCGGGGGCCACAGATACGCAGTATTTT.

For this clonotype: A junction boundary mismatches the germline segment, possibly from a read error. The chain recombines TRBV11-2 with TRBJ2-7, with a tentative D call TRBD2 (6 bases). The CDR3 consists of 13 residues. In germline, CDR1 is SGHAT, CDR2 FQNNGV. Written as DNA, the CDR3 is TGTGCTAGCAGCTTTAGTGAGCTAGCGTCGCAGTACTTC. Encoded protein: CASSFSELASQYF.

About this clonotype itself: The final CDR3 position lacks the conserved phenylalanine or tryptophan, pointing to a likely read error. V gene TRBV11-1 combines with J gene TRBJ2-1, with D unresolved. CDR1 SGHAT and CDR2 FQDESV come from the germline V gene (reference sequence). This CDR3 region has 13 residues. CDR3 loop: CGGSPGLGNEQFI. DNA of the CDR3: TGTGGCGGCAGCCCCGGTTTAGGCAATGAGCAGTTCATC.

Comment on this clonotype: The CDR3 ends on some other residue instead of the conserved phenylalanine or tryptophan, so this is likely a read error. The DNA is omitted, as the CDR3 cannot be located on it reliably, and the CDR3 follows TCRdb's listing. The chain couples TRBV4-3 to TRBJ2-7. Both ends counted, the CDR3 spans 13 residues. Germline values: CDR1 LGHNA, CDR2 YSLEER. CDR3 amino acids: CASSQVYGREQYS.

V gene TRBV11-1 combines with J gene TRBJ2-3; D is undetermined. The CDR3 length is 12 residues. Germline CDR1 SGHAT, CDR2 FQDESV (reference sequence). V lost 6 bases and J lost 3, with 7 bases in between. For the CDR3, the DNA is TGTGCCAGCAGATATATGACAGATACGCAGTATTTT. This codes for CASRYMTDTQYF.

Ten or more counts support this clonotype. This chain uses TRBV29-1 with TRBJ1-1; 7 bases line up with TRBD1. Per germline, CDR1 SQVTM and CDR2 ANQGSEA. J lost 0 bases, V lost 6 bases, and 10 bases had no gene match. CDR3 size: 15 residues. CDR3 nucleotide sequence: TGCAGCGTCAACAGGGGTTGGGGAATGAACACTGAAGCTTTCTTT. Residues: CSVNRGWGMNTEAFF.

J is TRBJ1-6 and V is TRBV6-5; 8 nucleotides agree with TRBD1. J lost 5 bases, V lost 10 bases, and 10 bases had no gene match. This CDR3 is 15 amino acids long. Germline CDR1 is MNHEY and CDR2 is SVGAGI. The CDR3 region is CANRYTTGDNSPLHF. Written as DNA, the CDR3 is TGTGCCAACAGATACACGACAGGGGATAATTCACCCCTCCACTTT.

V usage is TRBV10-3 and J usage is TRBJ2-2; perhaps TRBD2 as D (6 bases). This CDR3 spans 14 amino acids. Germline-derived CDR1 and CDR2 are ENHRY and SYGVKD. V was clipped by 9 bases and J by 7 bases, with 18 bases between them. The CDR3 loop reads CAIRVRDDSGELFF. The CDR3 nucleotides read TGTGCCATTAGGGTGCGGGACGACAGCGGGGAGCTGTTTTTT.

A note on this clonotype: The junction departs from the called germline gene at one end, perhaps through a read error. This chain joins TRBV4-2 and TRBJ2-3; the match to TRBD2 covers 10 bases. From germline, CDR1 is LGHNA and CDR2 YNFKEQ. The CDR3 runs 18 residues. In nucleotides, the CDR3 is TGTGCCAGTAGCCAAGTGGCGCTTCTAGCGGGAGCGACAGATTCACAGTATTTT. The encoded protein is CASSQVALLAGATDSQYF.

The chain employs TRBV6-1 and TRBJ2-3, with a weak D call TRBD2 (5 bases). Germline CDR1 is MNHNS and CDR2 is SASEGT. V gave up 6 bases and J gave up 14 bases, with 21 bases separating them. The CDR3 loop spans 13 amino acids. The DNA of the CDR3 is TGTGCCAGCAGCAGCCCTATAACGGAGAGGGTGTATTTT. Translation gives CASSSPITERVYF.

This clonotype was seen a handful of times. V is TRBV6-2 or TRBV6-3 and J is TRBJ2-7; a weak D match, TRBD1 (5 bases). The germline gives CDR1 MNHEY, CDR2 SVGEGT. The length of the CDR3 is 13 residues. V was cut by 6 bases and J by 5 bases, with 14 bases left in between. The DNA for the CDR3 is TGTGCCAGCAGCAGGGTAAGGTACGACGAGCAGTACTTC. It yields the protein CASSRVRYDEQYF.

Regarding this clonotype: An end of the junction differs from the germline gene, which may be a read error. The chain has TRBV11-2 and TRBJ2-1; 9 bases map to TRBD2. Per germline, CDR1 SGHAT and CDR2 FQNNGV. This CDR3 has 16 amino acids. The chain's CDR3 is CTSSLELLAGMSERFF. The CDR3 nucleotides are TGTACCAGCAGCTTAGAGCTCCTAGCGGGAATGAGTGAGCGGTTCTTC.

This clonotype was seen once. Since no conserved phenylalanine or tryptophan closes the CDR3, a read error is the likely cause. The genes are TRBV11-1 and TRBJ2-1; D possibly matches TRBD1 or TRBD2 (5 bases each). Germline V gene sequence: CDR1 SGHAT, CDR2 FQDESV (reference sequence). The CDR3 length is 15 residues. The V and J ends lost 3 bases and 12 bases respectively, with 21 bases between them. The CDR3 reads CASSFVGRPGDGQFS. DNA of the CDR3: TGTGCCAGCAGCTTTGTGGGACGACCCGGGGACGGGCAGTTCTCC.

As to this clonotype: A single base separates this from a much larger clone, so it may be a read error. V is TRBV21-1 and J is TRBJ2-5; TRBD2, as called in the table, went unchecked against the DNA. TRBV21-1 represents a pseudogene. The CDR3 is made up of 15 amino acids. The CDR3 loop is CVSSPQEEVGETQYF. CDR3 sequence (DNA): TGTGTCAGCAGCCCCCAGGAGGAGGTAGGAGAGACCCAGTACTTC.

This clonotype was counted between two and nine times. A much larger clone lies one base from this, so it may be a read error. The rearrangement joins TRBV7-9 to TRBJ2-3; D uncertain. The CDR3 is 14 amino acids. Germline CDR1 and CDR2: SEHNR and FQNEAQ (reference sequence). This CDR3 reads CVSSLGSNTDTQYF. The CDR3 DNA is TGTGTCAGCAGCTTAGGGTCCAACACAGATACGCAGTATTTT.

Note on this clonotype: The junction shows a germline mismatch at one end, possibly a read error. This chain links TRBV6-1 with TRBJ2-3; possibly TRBD1 or TRBD2 for D (5 bases each). The CDR3 runs 14 residues. Germline CDR1 is MNHNS and CDR2 is SASEGT. In DNA form, the CDR3 reads TGTGCCGGCAGTGAGGGGCAGGGCACAGATACGCAGTATTTT. Its protein product is CAGSEGQGTDTQYF.

Of note for this clonotype: A much more abundant neighbour one base away suggests this may be a read error. The V call is TRBV6-1, the J call TRBJ2-7; TRBD1 might be the D (6 bases). The length of the CDR3 is 14 residues. The germline V gene has CDR1 MNHNS and CDR2 SASEGT. The CDR3 protein is CASCPTGKGYEQCF. Written as DNA, the CDR3 is TGTGCCAGCTGTCCGACAGGAAAAGGGTACGAGCAGTGCTTC.

This clonotype was counted once. An end of the junction differs from the germline gene, which may be a read error. The chain combines TRBV4-3 with TRBJ2-3; D call uncertain. The CDR3 contains 15 residues. CDR1 and CDR2 (germline): LGHNA, YSLEER. The DNA of the CDR3 is TGCTCCAGCAGCCAAGGAGTCGTCATAACAGATATGCAGTATTTT. This codes for CSSSQGVVITDMQYF.

This clonotype was seen at least ten times. One base away lies a much larger clone, so this may be a sequencing read error. The CDR3 DNA reads as TGTGCCAGCAGCTTAGAGGGGAACTATGACTACACCTTC. Amino acids: CASSLEGNYDYTF. The rearrangement uses TRBV11-2 and TRBJ1-2; D gene unclear. Germline V gives CDR1 SGHAT, CDR2 FQNNGV. There are 13 residues in the CDR3.

This clonotype appeared many times. Lacking the conserved final phenylalanine or tryptophan, this CDR3 likely reflects a read error. J is TRBJ1-5 and V is TRBV4-1, with D unclear. Germline loops: CDR1 MGHRA, CDR2 YSYEKL. The CDR3 runs 13 residues. The ends were cut back, 0 bases at V and 5 bases at J, with 5 bases in the middle. The CDR3 DNA reads TGCGCCAGCAGCCAAGAAACTGATCAGCCCCAGCATTCT. This codes for CASSQETDQPQHS.

Concerning this clonotype itself: With a much larger clone just one base away, this may be a read error. V is TRBV6-5 and J is TRBJ2-1, with TRBD2 matching 7 bases. CDR1 is MNHEY and CDR2 is SVGAGI in the germline V gene. This CDR3 is 13 amino acids long. The DNA for the CDR3 is TGTACCAGCAGTAGACTAGCCTCCAATGAGCAGTTCTTC. Protein sequence: CTSSRLASNEQFF.

Worth noting for this clonotype: One junction end disagrees with the germline gene, perhaps due to a read error. CDR3 amino acids: CVSNLEMAPKPHEQYF. The DNA of the CDR3 is TGTGTCAGCAACTTAGAGATGGCACCAAAACCCCACGAGCAGTACTTC. The gene calls are TRBV11-2 and TRBJ2-7; D not resolved. Germline V gene data show CDR1 as SGHAT and CDR2 as FQNNGV. CDR3 length: 16 residues.